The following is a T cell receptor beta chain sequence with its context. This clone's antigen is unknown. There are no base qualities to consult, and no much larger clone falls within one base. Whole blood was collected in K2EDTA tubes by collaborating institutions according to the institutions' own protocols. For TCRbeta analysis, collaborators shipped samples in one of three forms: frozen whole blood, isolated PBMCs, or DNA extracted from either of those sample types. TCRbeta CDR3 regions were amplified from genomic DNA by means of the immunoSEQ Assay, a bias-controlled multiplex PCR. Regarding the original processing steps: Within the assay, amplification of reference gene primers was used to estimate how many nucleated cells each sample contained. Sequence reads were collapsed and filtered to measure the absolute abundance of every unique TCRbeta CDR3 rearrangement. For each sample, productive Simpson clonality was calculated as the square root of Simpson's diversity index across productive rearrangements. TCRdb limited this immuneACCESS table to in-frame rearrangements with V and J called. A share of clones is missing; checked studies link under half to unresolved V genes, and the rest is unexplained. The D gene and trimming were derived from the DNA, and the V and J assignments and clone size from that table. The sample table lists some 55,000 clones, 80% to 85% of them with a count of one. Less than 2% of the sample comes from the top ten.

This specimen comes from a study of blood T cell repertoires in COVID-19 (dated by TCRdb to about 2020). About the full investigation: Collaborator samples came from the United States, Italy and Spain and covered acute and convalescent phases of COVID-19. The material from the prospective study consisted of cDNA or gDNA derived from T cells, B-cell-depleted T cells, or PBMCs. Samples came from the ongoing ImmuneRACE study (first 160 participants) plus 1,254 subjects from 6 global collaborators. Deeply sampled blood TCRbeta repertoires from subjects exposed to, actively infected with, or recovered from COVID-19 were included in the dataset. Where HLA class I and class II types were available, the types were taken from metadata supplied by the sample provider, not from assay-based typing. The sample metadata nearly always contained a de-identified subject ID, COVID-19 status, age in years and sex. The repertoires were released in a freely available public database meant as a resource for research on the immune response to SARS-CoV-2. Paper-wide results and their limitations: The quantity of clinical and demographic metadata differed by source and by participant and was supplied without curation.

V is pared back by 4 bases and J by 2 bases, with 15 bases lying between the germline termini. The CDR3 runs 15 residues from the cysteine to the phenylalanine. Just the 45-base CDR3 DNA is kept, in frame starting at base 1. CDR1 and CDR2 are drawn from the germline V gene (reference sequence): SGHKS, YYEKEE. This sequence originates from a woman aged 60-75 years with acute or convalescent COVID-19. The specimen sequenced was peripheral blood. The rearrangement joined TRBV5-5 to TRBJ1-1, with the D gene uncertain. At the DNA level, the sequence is TGTGCCAGCAGCAGGCTCGCGGGGTCCAACACTGAAGCTTTCTTT. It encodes CASSRLAGSNTEAFF.